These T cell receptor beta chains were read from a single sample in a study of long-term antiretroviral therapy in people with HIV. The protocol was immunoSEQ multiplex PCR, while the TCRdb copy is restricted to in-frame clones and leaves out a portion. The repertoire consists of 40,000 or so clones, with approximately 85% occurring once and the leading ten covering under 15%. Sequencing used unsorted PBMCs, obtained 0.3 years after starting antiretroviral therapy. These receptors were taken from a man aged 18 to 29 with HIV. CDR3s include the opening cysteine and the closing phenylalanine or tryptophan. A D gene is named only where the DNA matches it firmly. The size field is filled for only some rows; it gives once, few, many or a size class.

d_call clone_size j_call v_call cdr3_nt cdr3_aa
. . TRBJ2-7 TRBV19 TGTGCCAGTAGTATAGACCGCGTTTGGGGGTACGAGCAGTACTTC CASSIDRVWGYEQYF
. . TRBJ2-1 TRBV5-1 TGCGCCAGCAGCTTGCTACGGGAGTTAAATGAGCAGTTCTTC CASSLLRELNEQFF
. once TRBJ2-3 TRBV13 TGTGCCAGCAGCTTAGCCCTCAGGGCCCGCGGGAGCACAGATACGCAGTATTTT CASSLALRARGSTDTQYF
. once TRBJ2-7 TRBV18 TGTGCCAGCCAGCCGGTGGCAGGGGGGCCCTACGAGCAGTACTTC CASQPVAGGPYEQYF
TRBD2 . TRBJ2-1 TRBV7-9 TGTGCCAGCAGCTTAGTTGGAAAAACTAGCGGGAGAACCTACAATGAGCAGTTCTTC CASSLVGKTSGRTYNEQFF
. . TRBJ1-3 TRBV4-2 TGTGCCAGCAGCCAAGGCGCGGCGGTCGGAAACACCATATATTTT CASSQGAAVGNTIYF
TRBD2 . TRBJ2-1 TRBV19 TGTGCCAGTAACTTCATAGCGGGGCGCCACAATGAGCAGTTCTTC CASNFIAGRHNEQFF
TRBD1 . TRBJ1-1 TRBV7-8 TGTGCCAGCAGCACCCGGACAGGGGGGATGAACACTGAAGCTTTCTTT CASSTRTGGMNTEAFF
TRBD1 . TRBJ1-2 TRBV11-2 TGTGCCAGCAGCTTAGGGGGACAGGGTATCTATGGCTACACCTTC CASSLGGQGIYGYTF
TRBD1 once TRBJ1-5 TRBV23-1 TGCGCCAGTAAGGACAGGGGGAGGGCGCAGCCCCAGCATTTT CASKDRGRAQPQHF
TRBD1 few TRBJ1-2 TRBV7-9 TGTGCCAGCAGCTTAGAAGGGACAGAGTATGGCTACACCTTC CASSLEGTEYGYTF
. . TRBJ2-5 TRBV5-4 TGTGCCAGCAGCTTCGGTATGGGGGCCCAAGAGACCCAGTACTTC CASSFGMGAQETQYF
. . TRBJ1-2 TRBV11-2 TGTGCCAGCAGCCGTACACCGCTCAATGGCTACACCTTC CASSRTPLNGYTF
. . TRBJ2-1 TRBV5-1 TGCGCCAGCAGCTTGGGGACAGTCTCCTACAATGAGCAGTTCTTC CASSLGTVSYNEQFF
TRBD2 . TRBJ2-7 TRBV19 TGTGCCAGTTCAACGGGAGGGGTTTACGAGCAGTACTTC CASSTGGVYEQYF
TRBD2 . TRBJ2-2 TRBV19 TGTGCCAGTGGTTTACGGGAGGCGGGCACCGGGGAGCTGTTTTTT CASGLREAGTGELFF
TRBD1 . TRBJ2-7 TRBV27 TGTGCCAGCAGTTTAACATACAGGGGCGAGCAGTACTTC CASSLTYRGEQYF
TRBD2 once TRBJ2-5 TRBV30 TGTGCCTGGAGTGTACTGTGGGTAGCGGGAAAAGAGACCCAGTACTTC CAWSVLWVAGKETQYF
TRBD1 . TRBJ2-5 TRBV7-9 TGTGCCAGCAGCTTCACAGGGGGCCAAGAGACCCAGTACTTC CASSFTGGQETQYF
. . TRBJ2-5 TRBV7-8 TGTGCCAGCAGCTTAGTTCCAGGGGCTAGCCCTAGTGTTAGAGAGACCCAGTACTTC CASSLVPGASPSVRETQYF
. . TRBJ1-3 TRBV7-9 TGTGCCAGCAGCTTAAGTGGGGGGCCCAGAAACACCATATATTTT CASSLSGGPRNTIYF
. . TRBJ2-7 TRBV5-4 TGTGCCAGCAGCTTGGTGATAGGCCACGGCTACGAGCAGTACTTC CASSLVIGHGYEQYF
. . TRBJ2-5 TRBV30 TGTGCCTGGAGTGGGGTGACCCAGTACTTC CAWSGVTQYF
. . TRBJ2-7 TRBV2 TGTGCCAGCAGTGAAGCTGGCGGGGGCGCCTACGAGCAGTACTTC CASSEAGGGAYEQYF
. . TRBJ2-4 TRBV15 TGTGCCACCAGCAGGAATGGGGGAAACATTCAGTACTTC CATSRNGGNIQYF
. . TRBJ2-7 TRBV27 TGTGCCAGCAGTTTAACCTGGTCTCAATACGAGCAGTACTTC CASSLTWSQYEQYF
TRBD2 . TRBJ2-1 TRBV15 TGTGCCACCAGCAGAGATTTGGGGGGAGGGCCGGACGATTTCTTC CATSRDLGGGPDDFF
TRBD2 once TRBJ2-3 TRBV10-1 TGCGCCAGCAAACCGGGACTAGCAACAGATACGCAGTATTTT CASKPGLATDTQYF
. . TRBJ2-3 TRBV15 TGTGCCACCAGCAGGGGGGTCCTTTATTGCACAGATACGCAGTATTTT CATSRGVLYCTDTQYF
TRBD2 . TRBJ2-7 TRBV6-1 TGTGCCAGCAGTGAACTAGCGGGGGGCTCCTACGAGCAGTACTTC CASSELAGGSYEQYF
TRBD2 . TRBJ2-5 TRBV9 TGTGCCAGCAGCGTAGGGGGGGGGAACCAAGAGACCCAGTACTTC CASSVGGGNQETQYF